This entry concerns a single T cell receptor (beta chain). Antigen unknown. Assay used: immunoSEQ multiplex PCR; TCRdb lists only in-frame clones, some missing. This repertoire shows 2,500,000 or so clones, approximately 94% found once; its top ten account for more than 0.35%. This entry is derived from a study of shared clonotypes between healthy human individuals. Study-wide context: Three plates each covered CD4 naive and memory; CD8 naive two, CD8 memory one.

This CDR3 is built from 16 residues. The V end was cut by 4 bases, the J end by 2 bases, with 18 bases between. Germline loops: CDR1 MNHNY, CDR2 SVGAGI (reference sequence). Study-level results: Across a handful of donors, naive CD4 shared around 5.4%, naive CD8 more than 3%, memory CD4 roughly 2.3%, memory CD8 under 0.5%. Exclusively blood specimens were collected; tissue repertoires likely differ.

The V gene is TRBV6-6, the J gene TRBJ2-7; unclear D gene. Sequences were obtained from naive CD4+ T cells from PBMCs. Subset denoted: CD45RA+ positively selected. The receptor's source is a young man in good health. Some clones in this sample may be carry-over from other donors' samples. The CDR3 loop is CASSSHTETATYEQYF. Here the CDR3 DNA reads TGTGCCAGCAGTTCCCACACAGAGACTGCCACCTACGAGCAGTACTTC.